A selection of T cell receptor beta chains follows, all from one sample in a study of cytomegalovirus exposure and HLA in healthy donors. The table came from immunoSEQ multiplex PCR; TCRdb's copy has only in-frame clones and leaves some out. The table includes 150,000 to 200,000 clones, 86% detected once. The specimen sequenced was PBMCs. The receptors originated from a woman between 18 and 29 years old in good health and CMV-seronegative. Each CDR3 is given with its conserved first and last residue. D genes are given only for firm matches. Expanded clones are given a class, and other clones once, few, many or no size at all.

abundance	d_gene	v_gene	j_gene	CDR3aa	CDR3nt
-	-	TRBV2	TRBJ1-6	CASSHSRTYNSPLHF	TGTGCCAGCAGTCACAGCCGAACCTATAATTCACCCCTCCACTTT
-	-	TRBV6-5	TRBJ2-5	CASSSRETQYF	TGTGCCAGCAGTTCGCGGGAGACCCAGTACTTC
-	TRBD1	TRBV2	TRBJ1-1	CASSRRGQPVEAFF	TGTGCCAGCAGTCGCCGGGGACAGCCCGTTGAAGCTTTCTTT
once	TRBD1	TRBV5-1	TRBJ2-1	CASSPGQGLFNEQFF	TGCGCCAGCAGCCCGGGACAGGGGTTGTTCAATGAGCAGTTCTTC
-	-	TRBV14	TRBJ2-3	CASSPVGGSTDTQYF	TGTGCCAGCAGCCCCGTGGGGGGTAGCACAGATACGCAGTATTTT
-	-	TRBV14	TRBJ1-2	CASSQYNNYGYTF	TGTGCCAGCAGCCAATACAATAACTATGGCTACACCTTC
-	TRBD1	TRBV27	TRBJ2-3	CASSDRGGTDTQYF	TGTGCCAGCAGTGACAGGGGCGGCACAGATACGCAGTATTTT
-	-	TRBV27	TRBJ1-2	CASSLQGIGNYGYTF	TGTGCCAGCAGTTTACAGGGAATAGGGAACTATGGCTACACCTTC
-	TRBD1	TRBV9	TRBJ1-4	CASSEGTGRTNEKLFF	TGTGCCAGCAGCGAGGGGACAGGGAGAACTAATGAAAAACTGTTTTTT
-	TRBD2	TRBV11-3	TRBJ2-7	CASSWAGGPEEQYF	TGTGCCAGCAGCTGGGCGGGAGGGCCGGAGGAGCAGTACTTC
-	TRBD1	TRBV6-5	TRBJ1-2	CASSKTGDYGYTF	TGTGCCAGCAGTAAGACAGGGGACTATGGCTACACCTTC
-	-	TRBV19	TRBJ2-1	CASSIGTLNEQFF	TGTGCCAGTAGTATCGGTACCTTGAATGAGCAGTTCTTC
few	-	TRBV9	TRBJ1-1	CASSPGGNTEAFF	TGTGCCAGCAGCCCCGGGGGGAACACTGAAGCTTTCTTT
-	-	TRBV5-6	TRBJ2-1	CASSFDTSSYNEQFF	TGTGCCAGCAGCTTTGACACAAGCTCCTACAATGAGCAGTTCTTC
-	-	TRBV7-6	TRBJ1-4	CASSLGPGINEKLFF	TGTGCCAGCAGCTTAGGGCCAGGGATTAATGAAAAACTGTTTTTT
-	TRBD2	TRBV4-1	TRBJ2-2	CASHNSGANTGELFF	TGCGCCAGCCATAATAGCGGGGCGAACACCGGGGAGCTGTTTTTT
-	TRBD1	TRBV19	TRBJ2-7	CASRPAGGLYEQYF	TGTGCCAGTAGACCCGCAGGGGGTCTCTACGAGCAGTACTTC
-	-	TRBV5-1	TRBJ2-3	CASSFGQGTDTQYF	TGCGCCAGCAGCTTTGGGCAGGGCACAGATACGCAGTATTTT
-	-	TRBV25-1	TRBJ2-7	CASSGPSGAYEQYF	TGTGCCAGCAGTGGGCCGAGCGGCGCCTACGAGCAGTACTTC
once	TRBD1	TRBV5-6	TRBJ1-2	CASSPLIGQGGNYGYTF	TGTGCCAGCAGCCCCCTTATCGGACAGGGGGGCAACTATGGCTACACCTTC
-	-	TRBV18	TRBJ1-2	CASSPGGLVYGYTF	TGTGCCAGCTCACCGGGGGGATTGGTCTATGGCTACACCTTC
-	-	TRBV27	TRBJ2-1	CASSSRGGGNEQFF	TGTGCCAGCAGTTCCCGGGGAGGGGGAAATGAGCAGTTCTTC
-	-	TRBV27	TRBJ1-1	CASSTGNTEAFF	TGTGCCAGTTCGACAGGGAACACTGAAGCTTTCTTT
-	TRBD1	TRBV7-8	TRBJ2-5	CASSQRTGAGETQYF	TGTGCCAGCAGCCAACGGACAGGGGCTGGGGAGACCCAGTACTTC
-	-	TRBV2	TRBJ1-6	CASSVEGLESPLHF	TGTGCCAGCAGTGTGGAGGGGCTAGAATCACCCCTCCACTTT
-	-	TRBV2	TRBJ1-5	CASSAEMHRGNQPQHF	TGTGCCAGCAGTGCCGAGATGCATAGGGGTAATCAGCCCCAGCATTTT
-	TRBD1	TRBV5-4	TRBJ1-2	CASSPNSGTGGDGYTF	TGTGCCAGCAGCCCAAACTCCGGGACAGGGGGAGATGGCTACACCTTC
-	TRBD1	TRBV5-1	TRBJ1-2	CASSPGQSYQGYTF	TGCGCCAGCAGCCCGGGACAGAGCTATCAGGGCTACACCTTC
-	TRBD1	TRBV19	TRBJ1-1	CASSMRQGRAFF	TGTGCCAGTAGTATGCGACAGGGTCGGGCTTTCTTT
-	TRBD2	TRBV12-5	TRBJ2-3	CASGSGTSGRVTDTQYF	TGTGCTAGTGGTTCGGGGACTAGCGGGAGGGTCACAGATACGCAGTATTTT
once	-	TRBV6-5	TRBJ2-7	CASKTDTYEQYF	TGTGCCAGCAAGACAGACACCTACGAGCAGTACTTC
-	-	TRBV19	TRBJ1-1	CASEGGFREAFF	TGTGCCAGTGAAGGGGGTTTTAGGGAAGCTTTCTTT
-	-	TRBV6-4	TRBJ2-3	CASSDSRETDTQYF	TGTGCCAGCAGTGACTCCCGGGAGACAGATACGCAGTATTTT
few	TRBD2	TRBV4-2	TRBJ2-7	CASSQDLGAGSYEQYF	TGTGCCAGCAGCCAAGACTTAGGAGCGGGGTCCTACGAGCAGTACTTC
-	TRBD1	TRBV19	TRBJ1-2	CASSSQGGWNYGYTF	TGTGCCAGTAGTTCACAGGGGGGTTGGAACTATGGCTACACCTTC
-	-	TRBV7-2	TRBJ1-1	CASSLSQGGTEAFF	TGTGCCAGCAGCTTAAGTCAGGGAGGGACTGAAGCTTTCTTT
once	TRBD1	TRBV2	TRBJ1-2	CASRLQGALNYGYTF	TGTGCCAGCCGATTACAGGGGGCGCTGAACTATGGCTACACCTTC
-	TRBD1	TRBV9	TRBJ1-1	CASSAMTGPTEAFF	TGTGCCAGCAGCGCCATGACAGGGCCCACTGAAGCTTTCTTT
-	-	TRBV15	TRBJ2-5	CATSTNIDGSGAQYF	TGTGCCACCAGCACCAACATAGACGGCTCTGGAGCCCAGTACTTC
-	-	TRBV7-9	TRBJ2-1	CASSLQRLEQFF	TGTGCCAGCAGCTTGCAGAGGCTTGAGCAGTTCTTC
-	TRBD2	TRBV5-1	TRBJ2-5	CASSSRSSGEPWGRETQYF	TGCGCCAGCAGCTCCAGGTCTAGCGGGGAGCCCTGGGGCAGGGAGACCCAGTACTTC
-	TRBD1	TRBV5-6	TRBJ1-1	CASSPTGQGAYTEAFF	TGTGCCAGCAGCCCGACGGGACAGGGGGCTTATACTGAAGCTTTCTTT
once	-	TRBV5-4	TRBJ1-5	CASSKGSGGIYSNQPQHF	TGTGCCAGCAGCAAGGGGTCGGGGGGGATTTATAGCAATCAGCCCCAGCATTTT
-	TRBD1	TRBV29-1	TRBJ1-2	CSVAGTGGSPDGYTF	TGCAGCGTTGCCGGGACAGGGGGCTCCCCTGATGGCTACACCTTC
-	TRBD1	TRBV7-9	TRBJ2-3	CASRQTGTGTDTQYF	TGTGCCAGCAGACAAACCGGGACAGGGACAGATACGCAGTATTTT
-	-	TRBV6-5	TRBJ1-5	CASSRGSNQPQHF	TGTGCCAGCAGTCGGGGTAGCAATCAGCCCCAGCATTTT
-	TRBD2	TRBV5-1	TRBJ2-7	CASSSLAGGHEQYF	TGCGCCAGCAGCTCCCTAGCGGGGGGGCACGAGCAGTACTTC
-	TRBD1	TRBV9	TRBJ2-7	CASSGTGSGEQYF	TGTGCCAGCAGCGGGACAGGGTCGGGCGAGCAGTACTTC
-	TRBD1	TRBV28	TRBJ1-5	CASKRDSPGKNNQPQHF	TGTGCCAGCAAGAGGGACAGCCCAGGGAAAAACAATCAGCCCCAGCATTTT
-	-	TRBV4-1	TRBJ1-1	CASSPGHPREAFF	TGCGCCAGCAGCCCTGGACACCCCCGTGAAGCTTTCTTT
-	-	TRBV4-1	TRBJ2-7	CASSQEMRAYEQYF	TGCGCCAGCAGCCAAGAGATGAGGGCGTACGAGCAGTACTTC
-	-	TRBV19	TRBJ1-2	CASSISLPRGYGYTF	TGTGCCAGTAGTATTAGCTTGCCGCGGGGCTATGGCTACACCTTC
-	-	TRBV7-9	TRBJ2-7	CASSFQDRLEQYF	TGTGCCAGCAGCTTCCAGGATCGCCTGGAGCAGTACTTC
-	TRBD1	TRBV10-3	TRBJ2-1	CAISAGGNEQFF	TGTGCCATCTCGGCAGGGGGTAATGAGCAGTTCTTC
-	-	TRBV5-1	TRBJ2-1	CASSLGALHEQFF	TGCGCCAGCAGCTTGGGGGCGCTTCATGAGCAGTTCTTC
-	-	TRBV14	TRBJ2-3	CASSQDLRDTQYF	TGTGCCAGCAGCCAAGATCTGAGGGATACGCAGTATTTT
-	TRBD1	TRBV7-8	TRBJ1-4	CASSSLRVIAGEGASEKLFF	TGTGCCAGCAGCTCTTTACGGGTCATTGCCGGCGAGGGGGCGAGCGAAAAACTGTTTTTT